This T cell receptor (beta chain) derives from a study of PD-1 blockade in classical Hodgkin lymphoma (dated by TCRdb to between 2020 and 2021). Background for the entire study: Nivolumab dosing was 3 mg/kg intravenously every 2 weeks, continuing until either disease progression or unacceptable toxicity. A peripheral blood immune signature of response to PD-1 blockade in classical Hodgkin lymphoma was defined using TCR beta sequencing and CyTOF.

The time point label, read with the paper, signifies: cycle 4 day 1 (C4D1), after 5 to 7 weeks of nivolumab. Relapse after autologous stem cell transplantation had occurred in all trial patients, and cohorts A, B and C were distinguished by prior brentuximab vedotin exposure. The trial cohort included 50 to 70 patients with relapsed/refractory classical Hodgkin lymphoma, and each patient had a best overall response of complete response, partial response or progressive disease. Trial patients were treated with single-agent nivolumab in the multi-cohort phase II CheckMate 205 trial. An independent review committee assessed best overall response using the 2007 International Working Group response criteria. Trial PBMCs were collected just before the start of nivolumab (C1D1) and during therapy at cycle 2 day 1 and cycle 4 day 1. Peripheral blood was collected in 8 mL Vacutainer Cell Preparation Tubes, from which PBMCs were isolated by centrifugation and then cryopreserved.

The CDR3 holds 14 amino acids from the cysteine to the phenylalanine. Only the CDR3 DNA stays, 42 bases, in frame from base 1. The germline ends are 16 bases apart after V is trimmed by 6 bases and J by 7 bases. The germline V gene sets CDR1 to SGHRS and CDR2 to YFSETQ. Genomic DNA was isolated using the Qiagen DNeasy kit from unsorted PBMCs as well as from negatively selected CD4+ and CD8+ fractions. TCR beta CDR3 regions were subjected to amplification by immunoSEQ multiplex PCR with primers that anneal to V and J segments. A synthetic immune receptor repertoire was used to minimize amplification bias, and remaining bias was computationally removed after sequencing. The paper's data handling went like this. Repertoire diversity was quantified as the Shannon entropy index using custom Python scripts. Unsorted, CD4+ and CD8+ repertoires were analyzed separately, except in combined analyses where CD4+ and CD8+ sequences were merged in silico. A clone counted as expanded when the clone's frequency after treatment rose at least 2-fold relative to C1D1, and clones undetected at baseline were given a pseudocount of 0.5. Singleton clones were defined as clones with 0 or 1 copy at C1D1, and non-singleton clones were defined as clones with 2 or more copies. Clones expanded in unsorted samples were labelled as CD4+, CD8+ or unknown by matching protein sequences in sorted samples from the same patient. Wilcoxon tests on paired samples were used to test changes in diversity from C1D1 to C4D1. TCRdb limited this immuneACCESS table to in-frame rearrangements with V and J called. A share of clones is missing; checked studies link under half to unresolved V genes, and the rest is unexplained. V and J calls and clone size are as listed in that table; D and trimming were resolved from the DNA. The sample profile shows approximately 39,000 clones; 77% of them were found once. The ten top clones hold around 10% of the sample.

On this clone: Its antigen has not been determined. No per-base quality is available; no much larger clone lies one base away.

Results the study describes overall, beyond this receptor: Diversity was lower in patients who began nivolumab less than 1 year after ASCT, so these patients were left out of later analyses to avoid confounding by immune reconstitution. Among trial patients, those achieving complete response had baseline diversity similar to that of newly diagnosed patients, while diversity was significantly lower in partial responders and progressors. CD4+ but not CD8+ TCR diversity rose significantly by C4D1 (p=0.0027 vs p=0.16), most apparent in complete responders (p=0.02). The study was restricted to a single clinical trial cohort, and the causes of repertoire differences, possibly disease activity or prior therapy, were left undefined. Baseline TCR diversity was reported as lower in newly diagnosed patients than in healthy donors, and lower still in relapsed/refractory patients.

This clonotype originated in a human donor with classical Hodgkin lymphoma. This sample comprised peripheral blood mononuclear cells (PBMCs), obtained before the fourth cycle of nivolumab. The chain links TRBV5-1 with TRBJ2-2, with TRBD1 tentatively as D gene (6 bases match). The DNA sequence is as follows: TGCGCCAGCACCCTGGGGCCAGGGGACGGGGAGCTGTTTTTT. It translates as CASTLGPGDGELFF.